These T cell receptor beta chains were read from a single sample in a study of beta chain features in type 1 diabetes. Clones were sequenced by immunoSEQ multiplex PCR, and TCRdb holds only the in-frame ones, with some missing. Among about 300,000 clones, approximately 8% were seen once, and the ten largest hold about 0.93%. Sequences were obtained from central memory CD4+ T cells from blood. Receptors originate from a woman younger than 35 in good health. Both conserved end residues are part of each CDR3.

>TRBV18|TRBJ1-5
CASSPFPTGASNQPQHF
>TRBV7-2|TRBJ1-4
CASSLSQGGSEKLFF
>TRBV30|TRBJ1-5
CAWTSGTAGYNQPQHF
>TRBV4-2|TRBJ2-1
CASSQGDSSYNEQFF
>TRBV6-1|TRBJ1-5
CAIRQGYSNQPQHF
>TRBV30|TRBJ2-1
CAWNGGRNNEQFF
>TRBV4-2|TRBJ1-6
CASSPGTGDPEGSPLHF
>TRBV7-3|TRBJ1-2
CASSLGSSYGYTF
>TRBV29-1|TRBJ2-1
CSVDPADEQFF
>TRBV30|TRBJ1-2
CAWSVRTGDGYTF
>TRBV9|TRBJ1-2
CASSVQANYGYTF
>TRBV11-3|TRBJ2-1
CASSLGPSYNEQFF
>TRBV19|TRBJ1-2
CASSFSGTGREDYGYTF
>TRBV29-1|TRBJ1-1
CSVGGDTEAFF
>TRBV5-1|TRBJ2-3
CASSLGAPTDTQYF
>TRBV9|TRBJ2-5
CASSVEGQGGNQETQYF
>TRBV4-2|TRBJ2-1
CASSPGGGSYNEQFF
>TRBV7-9|TRBJ2-3
CASIESGIGTDTQYF
>TRBV5-1|TRBJ1-2
CASSQMPTGQGSSGYTF
>TRBV7-3|TRBJ2-2
CASSLVGQAGELFF
>TRBV27|TRBJ2-1
CASSLTPSGTGSWEQFF
>TRBV11-3|TRBJ1-1
CASSLEGDRKIEAFF
>TRBV7-9|TRBJ1-1
CASSPNGRTEAFF
>TRBV18|TRBJ2-2
CASSPLETGYTGELFF
>TRBV11-2|TRBJ2-5
CASGARVKGANAYQETQYF
>TRBV9|TRBJ2-7
CASSPRQGAYEQYF
>TRBV2|TRBJ2-2
CASRSRGTGELFF
>TRBV4-2|TRBJ2-3
CASSQDTGADTQYF
>TRBV7-9|TRBJ1-1
CASRHRAANTEAFF
>TRBV19|TRBJ1-1
CASTNPGQGTLNTEAFF
>TRBV28|TRBJ2-5
CASSYISGQLGTQYF
>TRBV7-9|TRBJ1-2
CASSLDRANYGYTF
>TRBV18|TRBJ1-4
CASSPLEFTGQREKLFF
>TRBV7-2|TRBJ2-3
CASSPTTDTQYF
>TRBV29-1|TRBJ2-1
CSVVRGGGNNEQFF
>TRBV7-2|TRBJ2-1
CASSLVGVGLEQFF
>TRBV7-9|TRBJ1-1
CASSLAPGEVGSTEAFF
>TRBV29-1|TRBJ1-4
CSVGDPGRNEKLFF
>TRBV4-2|TRBJ1-2
CASSLTQGDGYTF
>TRBV19|TRBJ2-1
CASTQGAQSEQFF
>TRBV7-9|TRBJ2-1
CASSRLQDRANEQFF
>TRBV7-2|TRBJ2-1
CASSLPRTGYNEQFF
>TRBV18|TRBJ1-1
CASSPSQGKMNTEAFF
>TRBV7-9|.
CASSLQPSGAYEQYF
>TRBV29-1|TRBJ2-3
CSVERGRDQPSTDTQYF
>TRBV9|TRBJ1-2
CASSAWRTDDYGYTF
>TRBV7-6|TRBJ1-2
CASSLGQGLGYTF